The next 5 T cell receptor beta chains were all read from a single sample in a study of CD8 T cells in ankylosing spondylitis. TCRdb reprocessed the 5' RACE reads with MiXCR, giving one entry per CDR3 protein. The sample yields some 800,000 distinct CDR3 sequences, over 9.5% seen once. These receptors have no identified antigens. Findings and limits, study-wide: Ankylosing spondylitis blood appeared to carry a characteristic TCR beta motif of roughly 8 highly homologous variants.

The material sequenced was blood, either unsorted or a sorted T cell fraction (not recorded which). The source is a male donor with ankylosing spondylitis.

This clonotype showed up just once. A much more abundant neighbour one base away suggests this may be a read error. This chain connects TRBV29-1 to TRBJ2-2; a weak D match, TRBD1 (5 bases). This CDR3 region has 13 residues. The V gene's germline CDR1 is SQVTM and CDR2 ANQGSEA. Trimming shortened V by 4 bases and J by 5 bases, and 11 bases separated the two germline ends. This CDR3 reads CSVGQGKTGELFF. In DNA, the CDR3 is TGCAGCGTTGGGCAGGGAAAAACCGGGGAGCTGTTTTTT.

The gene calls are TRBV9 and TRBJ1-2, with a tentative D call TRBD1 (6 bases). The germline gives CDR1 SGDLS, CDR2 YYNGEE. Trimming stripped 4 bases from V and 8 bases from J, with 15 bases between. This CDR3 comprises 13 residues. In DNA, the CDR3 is TGTGCCAGCAGCCGCCGGGACAACCACGGCTACACCTTC. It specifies CASSRRDNHGYTF.

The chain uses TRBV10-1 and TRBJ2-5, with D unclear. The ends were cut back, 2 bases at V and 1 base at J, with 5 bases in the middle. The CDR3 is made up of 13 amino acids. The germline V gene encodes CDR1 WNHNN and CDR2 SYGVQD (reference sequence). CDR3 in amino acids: CASSEPCQETQYF. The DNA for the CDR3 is TGCGCCAGCAGTGAGCCCTGCCAAGAGACCCAGTACTTC.

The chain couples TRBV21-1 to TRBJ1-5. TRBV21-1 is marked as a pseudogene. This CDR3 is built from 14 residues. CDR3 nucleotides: TGTGCCAGCAGCAAAGACAGTCGCTGTCAGCCCCAGCATTTT. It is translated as CASSKDSRCQPQHF.

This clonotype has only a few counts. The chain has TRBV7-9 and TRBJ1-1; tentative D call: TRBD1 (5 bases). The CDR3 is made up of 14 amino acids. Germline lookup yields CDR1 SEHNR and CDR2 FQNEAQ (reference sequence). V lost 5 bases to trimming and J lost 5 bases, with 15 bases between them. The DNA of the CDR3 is TGTGCCAGCAGCCTTCAAAGGGGAAGTACTGAAGCTTTCTTT. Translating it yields CASSLQRGSTEAFF.